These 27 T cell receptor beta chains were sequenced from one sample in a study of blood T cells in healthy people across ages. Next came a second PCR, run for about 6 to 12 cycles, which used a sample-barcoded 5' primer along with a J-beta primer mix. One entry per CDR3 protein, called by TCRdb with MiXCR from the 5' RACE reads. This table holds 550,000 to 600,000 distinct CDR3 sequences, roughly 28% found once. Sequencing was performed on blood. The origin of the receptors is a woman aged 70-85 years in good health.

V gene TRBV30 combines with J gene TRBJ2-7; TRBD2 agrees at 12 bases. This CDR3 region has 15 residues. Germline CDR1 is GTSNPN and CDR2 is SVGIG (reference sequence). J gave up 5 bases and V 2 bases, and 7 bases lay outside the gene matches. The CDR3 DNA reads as TGTGCCTGGAGTATACTAGCGGGGGGAGTCAACGAGCAGTACTTC. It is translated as CAWSILAGGVNEQYF. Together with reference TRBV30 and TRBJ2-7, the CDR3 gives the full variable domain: SQTIHQWPATLVQPVGSPLSLECTVEGTSNPNLYWYRQAAGRGLQLLFYSVGIGQISSEVPQNLSASRPQDRQFILSSKKLLLSDSGFYLCAWSILAGGVNEQYFGPGTRLTVT.

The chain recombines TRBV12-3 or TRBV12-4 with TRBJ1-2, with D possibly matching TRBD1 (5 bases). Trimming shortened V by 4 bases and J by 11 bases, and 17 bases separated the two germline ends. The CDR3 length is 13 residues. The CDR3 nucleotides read TGTGCCAGCAGTTCCTGGGGGGTAGGTGGTTACACCTTC. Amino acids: CASSSWGVGGYTF.

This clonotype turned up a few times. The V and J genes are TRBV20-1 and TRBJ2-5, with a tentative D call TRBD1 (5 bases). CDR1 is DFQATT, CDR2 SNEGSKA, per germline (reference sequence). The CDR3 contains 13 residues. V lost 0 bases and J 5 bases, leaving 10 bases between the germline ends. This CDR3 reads CSARDWQGETQYF. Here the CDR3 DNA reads TGCAGTGCTAGAGATTGGCAGGGCGAGACCCAGTACTTC.

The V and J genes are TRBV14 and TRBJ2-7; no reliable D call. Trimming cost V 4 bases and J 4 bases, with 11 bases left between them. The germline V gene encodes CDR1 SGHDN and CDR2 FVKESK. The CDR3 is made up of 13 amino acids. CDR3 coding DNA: TGTGCCAGCAGCCCTCGACCGTGGTACGAGCAGTACTTC. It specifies CASSPRPWYEQYF.

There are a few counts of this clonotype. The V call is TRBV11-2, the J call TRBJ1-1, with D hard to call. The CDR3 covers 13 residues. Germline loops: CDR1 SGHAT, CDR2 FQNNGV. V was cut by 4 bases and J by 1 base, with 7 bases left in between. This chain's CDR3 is CASSSYRNTEAFF. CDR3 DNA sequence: TGTGCCAGCAGCTCATACAGGAACACTGAAGCTTTCTTT.

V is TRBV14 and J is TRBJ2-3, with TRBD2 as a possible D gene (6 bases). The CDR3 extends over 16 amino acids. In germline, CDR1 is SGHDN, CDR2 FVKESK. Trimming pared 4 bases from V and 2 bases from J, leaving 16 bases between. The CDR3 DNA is TGTGCCAGCAGCCCCCTTGTAGCGGACTACACAGATACGCAGTATTTT. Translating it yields CASSPLVADYTDTQYF.

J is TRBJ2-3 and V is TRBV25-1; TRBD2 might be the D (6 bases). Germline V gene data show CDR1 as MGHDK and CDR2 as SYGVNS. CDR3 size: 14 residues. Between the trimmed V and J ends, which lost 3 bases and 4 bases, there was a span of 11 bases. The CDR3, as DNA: TGTGCCAGCAGTGAGCTGGGGGAGGCAGATACGCAGTATTTT. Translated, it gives CASSELGEADTQYF.

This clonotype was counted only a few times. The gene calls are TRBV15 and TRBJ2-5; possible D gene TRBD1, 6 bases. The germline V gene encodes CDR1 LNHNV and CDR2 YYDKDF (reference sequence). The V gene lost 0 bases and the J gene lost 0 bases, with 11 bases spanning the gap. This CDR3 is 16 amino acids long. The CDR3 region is CATSRDIRGYQETQYF. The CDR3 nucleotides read TGTGCCACCAGCAGAGATATTAGGGGGTACCAAGAGACCCAGTACTTC.

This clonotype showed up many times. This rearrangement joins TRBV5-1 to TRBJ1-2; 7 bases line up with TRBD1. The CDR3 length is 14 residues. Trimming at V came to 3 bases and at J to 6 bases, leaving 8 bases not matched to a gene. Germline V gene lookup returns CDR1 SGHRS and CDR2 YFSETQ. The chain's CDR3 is CASSSQTGQDGYTF. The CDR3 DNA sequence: TGCGCCAGCAGCTCGCAAACTGGACAGGATGGCTACACCTTC.

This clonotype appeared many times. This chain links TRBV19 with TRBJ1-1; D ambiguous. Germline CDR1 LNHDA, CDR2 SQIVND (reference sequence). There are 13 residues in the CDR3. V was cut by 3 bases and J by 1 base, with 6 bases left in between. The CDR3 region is CASSITTNTEAFF. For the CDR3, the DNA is TGTGCCAGTAGTATTACGACGAACACTGAAGCTTTCTTT.

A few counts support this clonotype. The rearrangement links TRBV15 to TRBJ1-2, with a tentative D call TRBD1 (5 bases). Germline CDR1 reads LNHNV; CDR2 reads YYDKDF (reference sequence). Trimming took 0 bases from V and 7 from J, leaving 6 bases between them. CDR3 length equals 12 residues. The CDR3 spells CATSRDQGGYTF. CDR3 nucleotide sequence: TGTGCCACCAGCAGAGATCAGGGTGGCTACACCTTC.

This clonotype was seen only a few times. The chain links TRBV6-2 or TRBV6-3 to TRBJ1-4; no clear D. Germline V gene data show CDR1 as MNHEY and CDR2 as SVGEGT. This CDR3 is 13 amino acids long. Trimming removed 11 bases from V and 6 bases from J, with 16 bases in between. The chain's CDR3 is CAGRRTGDEKLFF. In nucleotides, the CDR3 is TGTGCCGGACGCAGGACGGGCGATGAAAAACTGTTTTTT.

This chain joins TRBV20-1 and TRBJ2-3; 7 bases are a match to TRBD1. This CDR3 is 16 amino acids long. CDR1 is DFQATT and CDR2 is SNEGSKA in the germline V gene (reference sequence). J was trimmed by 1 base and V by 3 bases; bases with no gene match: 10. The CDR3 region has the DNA TGCAGTGCTAGCCGGGGAACAGGGGTGGGCACAGATACGCAGTATTTT. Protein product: CSASRGTGVGTDTQYF.

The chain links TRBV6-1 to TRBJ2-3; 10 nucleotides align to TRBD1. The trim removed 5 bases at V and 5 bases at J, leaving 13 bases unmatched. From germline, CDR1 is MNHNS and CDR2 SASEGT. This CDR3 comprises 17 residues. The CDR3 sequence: CASSPQAGQGFKDTQYF. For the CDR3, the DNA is TGTGCCAGCAGTCCCCAGGCGGGACAGGGGTTTAAAGATACGCAGTATTTT.

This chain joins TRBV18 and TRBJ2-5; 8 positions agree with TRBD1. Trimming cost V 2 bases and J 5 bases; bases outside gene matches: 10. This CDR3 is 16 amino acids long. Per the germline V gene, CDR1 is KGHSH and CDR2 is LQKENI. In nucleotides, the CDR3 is TGTGCCAGCTCACCAAGTTTCGGACAGGGCCAGGAGACCCAGTACTTC. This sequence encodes CASSPSFGQGQETQYF.

CDR3 region: CASSLLPPLAGGTQETQYF. The DNA of the CDR3 is TGTGCCAGCAGTTTACTCCCTCCACTAGCGGGGGGAACCCAAGAGACCCAGTACTTC. The rearrangement links TRBV27 to TRBJ2-5, with 12 bases lining up with TRBD2. The V segment lost 2 bases and the J segment 1 base; nucleotides outside the gene matches: 11. The CDR3 extends over 19 amino acids. In germline, CDR1 is MNHEY, CDR2 SMNVEV (reference sequence).

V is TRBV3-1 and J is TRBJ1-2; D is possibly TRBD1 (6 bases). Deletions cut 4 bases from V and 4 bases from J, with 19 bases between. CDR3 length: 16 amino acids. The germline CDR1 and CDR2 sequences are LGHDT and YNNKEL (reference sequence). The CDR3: CASSLRGGESSYGYTF. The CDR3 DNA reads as TGTGCCAGCAGCCTAAGAGGGGGGGAATCGTCCTATGGCTACACCTTC.

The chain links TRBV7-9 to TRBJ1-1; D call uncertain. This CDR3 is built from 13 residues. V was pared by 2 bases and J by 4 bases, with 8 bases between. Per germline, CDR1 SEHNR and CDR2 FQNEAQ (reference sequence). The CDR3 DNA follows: TGTGCCAGCAGCTTAAAGGGAGCCACTGAAGCTTTCTTT. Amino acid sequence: CASSLKGATEAFF. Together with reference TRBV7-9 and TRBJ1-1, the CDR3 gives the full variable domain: DTGVSQNPRHKITKRGQNVTFRCDPISEHNRLYWYRQTLGQGPEFLTYFQNEAQLEKSRLLSDRFSAERPKGSFSTLEIQRTEQGDSAMYLCASSLKGATEAFFGQGTRLTVV.

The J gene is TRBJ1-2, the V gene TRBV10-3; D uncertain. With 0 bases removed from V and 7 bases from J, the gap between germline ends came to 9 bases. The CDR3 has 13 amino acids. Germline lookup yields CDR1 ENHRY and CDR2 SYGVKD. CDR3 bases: TGTGCCATCAGTGAGTCGATCGCGGTTGGCTACACCTTC. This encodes CAISESIAVGYTF.

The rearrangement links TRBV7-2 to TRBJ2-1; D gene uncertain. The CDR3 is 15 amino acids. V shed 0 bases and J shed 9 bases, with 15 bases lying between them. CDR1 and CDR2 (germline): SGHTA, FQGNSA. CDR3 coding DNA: TGTGCCAGCAGCTTAGCCATCCTGGTCGGGTCTGAGCAGTTCTTC. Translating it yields CASSLAILVGSEQFF.

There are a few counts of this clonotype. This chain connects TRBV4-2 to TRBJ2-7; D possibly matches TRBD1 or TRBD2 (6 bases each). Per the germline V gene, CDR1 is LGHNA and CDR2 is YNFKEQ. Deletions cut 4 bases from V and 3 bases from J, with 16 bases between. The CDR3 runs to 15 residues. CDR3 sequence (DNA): TGTGCCAGCAGCCCTGACGGGGGCCTTAACTACGAGCAGTACTTC. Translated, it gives CASSPDGGLNYEQYF.

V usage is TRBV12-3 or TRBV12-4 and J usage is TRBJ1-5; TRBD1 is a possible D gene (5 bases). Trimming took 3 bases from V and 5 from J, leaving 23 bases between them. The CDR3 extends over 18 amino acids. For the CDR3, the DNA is TGTGCCAGCAGTTTTAGCCGGTCTCAGGGTGAGGGCTATCAGCCCCAGCATTTT. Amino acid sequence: CASSFSRSQGEGYQPQHF.

The CDR3 bases are TGTGCCAGCAGCTTCGAGCGGGGAAACACAGATACGCAGTATTTT. It is translated as CASSFERGNTDTQYF. This chain uses TRBV7-2 with TRBJ2-3; 7 bases are shared with TRBD2. The junction had 5 bases not matched to a gene; V was cut back by 3 bases and J by 2 bases. From germline, CDR1 is SGHTA and CDR2 FQGNSA. The CDR3 covers 15 residues.

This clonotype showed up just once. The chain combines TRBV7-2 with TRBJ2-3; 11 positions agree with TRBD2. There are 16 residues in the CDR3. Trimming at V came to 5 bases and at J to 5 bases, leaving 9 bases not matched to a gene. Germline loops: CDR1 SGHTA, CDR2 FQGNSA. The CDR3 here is CASSAPSGGLGDTQYF. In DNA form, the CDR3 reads TGTGCCAGCAGCGCCCCTAGCGGGGGGCTGGGAGATACGCAGTATTTT.

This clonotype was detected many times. CDR3 protein: CASSLGYPNEQFF. CDR3 bases: TGTGCCAGCAGCTTAGGCTATCCGAATGAGCAGTTCTTC. This rearrangement joins TRBV7-3 to TRBJ2-1; D gene unclear. Germline values: CDR1 SGHTA, CDR2 FQGTGA. This CDR3 has 13 residues. V was shortened by 2 bases and J by 7 bases, with 9 bases between the two germline ends.

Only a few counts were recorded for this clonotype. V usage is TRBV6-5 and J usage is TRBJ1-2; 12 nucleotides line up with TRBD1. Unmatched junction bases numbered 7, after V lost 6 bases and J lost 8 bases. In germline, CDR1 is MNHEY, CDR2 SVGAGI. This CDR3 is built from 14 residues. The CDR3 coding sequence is TGTGCCAGCAGAAGGGACAGGGGGCCAGAAGGCTACACCTTC. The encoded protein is CASRRDRGPEGYTF.

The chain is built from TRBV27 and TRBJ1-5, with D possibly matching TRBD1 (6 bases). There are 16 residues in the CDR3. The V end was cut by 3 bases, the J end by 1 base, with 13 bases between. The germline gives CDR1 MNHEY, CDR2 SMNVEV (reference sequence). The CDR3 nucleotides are TGTGCCAGCAGTTTGTCGGGCAGGGGAAGCAATCAGCCCCAGCATTTT. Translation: CASSLSGRGSNQPQHF.